The rows below give T cell receptor beta chains drawn from one sample of a study of T cells in Graves' hyperthyroidism and ophthalmopathy. TCRdb fed the multiplex PCR reads into MiXCR, producing one record per CDR3 protein. The data hold 200,000 to 300,000 distinct CDR3 sequences, with roughly 17% observed a single time. Source material: blood. These receptors were collected from a woman between 18 and 29 years old with Graves' ophthalmopathy. Each CDR3 is given with its conserved first and last residue. Each record gives: V gene, J gene, D gene, clone size, CDR3 protein, CDR3 DNA. The D gene is left open where the match is weak. Only some rows state a clone size, as once, few, many or a class for expanded clones.

>TRBV5-4|TRBJ1-2|TRBD1|-
CASNPTGERYGYTF
TGTGCCAGCAACCCAACAGGGGAGAGATATGGCTACACCTTC
>TRBV6-6|TRBJ1-2|-|many
CASSYSKARAYGYTF
TGTGCCAGCAGTTACTCGAAAGCCCGAGCCTATGGCTACACCTTC
>TRBV28|TRBJ1-5|TRBD1|many
CASSSIQGQPQHF
TGTGCCAGCAGCTCTATACAGGGGCAGCCCCAGCATTTT
>TRBV5-6|TRBJ1-6|-|few
CASTEWRLRAEDSPLHF
TGTGCCAGCACCGAATGGCGCCTACGGGCTGAGGATTCACCCCTCCACTTT
>TRBV6-2/TRBV6-3|TRBJ1-1|TRBD1|many
CASSYQGAGTEAFF
TGTGCCAGCAGTTATCAGGGGGCGGGCACTGAAGCTTTCTTT
>TRBV24-1|TRBJ2-3|TRBD1|few
CATSDRDRLKEDTQYF
TGTGCCACCAGTGACCGGGACAGGTTAAAGGAAGATACGCAGTATTTT
>TRBV20-1|TRBJ2-7|-|many
CSAREGIQQYF
TGCAGTGCTAGAGAGGGGATCCAGCAGTACTTC
>TRBV7-2|TRBJ2-4|TRBD2|-
CASSPRLAGGYLAKNIQYF
TGTGCCAGCAGCCCCCGACTAGCGGGGGGGTACCTAGCCAAAAACATTCAGTACTTC
>TRBV7-9|TRBJ2-3|-|many
CAAADTQYF
TGTGCCGCGGCGGATACGCAGTATTTT
>TRBV6-1|TRBJ1-1|TRBD1|many
CASRKGDRNTEAFF
TGTGCCAGCAGGAAAGGGGACAGGAACACTGAAGCTTTCTTT
>TRBV29-1|TRBJ2-3|TRBD2|few
CSVGGLAGGPGDTQYF
TGCAGCGTTGGGGGACTAGCGGGGGGGCCGGGAGATACGCAGTATTTT
>TRBV12-3/TRBV12-4|TRBJ2-2|TRBD1|-
CASSQQGQGAAGELFF
TGTGCCAGCAGTCAACAAGGACAGGGGGCGGCCGGGGAGCTGTTTTTT
>TRBV18|TRBJ1-6|-|many
CASSADSNLGSPLHF
TGTGCCAGCTCAGCCGACAGTAATTTGGGTTCACCCCTCCACTTT
>TRBV10-3|TRBJ2-7|TRBD2|many
CAISEREREEYEQYF
TGTGCCATCAGTGAGAGGGAGCGGGAGGAATACGAGCAGTACTTC
>TRBV18|TRBJ2-7|TRBD1|many
CASSWTGGASYEQYF
TGTGCCAGCTCTTGGACAGGGGGGGCCTCCTACGAGCAGTACTTC
>TRBV5-1|TRBJ1-1|-|many
CASSPRAQPSVNTEAFF
TGCGCCAGCAGCCCCCGGGCCCAGCCCTCGGTGAACACTGAAGCTTTCTTT